This T cell receptor beta chain originates from a study of shared clonotypes between healthy human individuals (TCRdb year 2020). About the full investigation: A couple of women and a few men aged 18 to 49 years were included in the cohort. To estimate repertoire size and how much clonotype sharing occurs between individuals, the study deeply sequenced the blood TCR repertoires of several healthy adults. Between about 0.85 and 8.9 billion PBMCs per donor were obtained by leukapheresis. Per donor, three plates each were used for CD4 naive and CD4 memory, two for CD8 naive, and one for CD8 memory. Libraries were prepared and TCR repertoires were sequenced by different laboratories using diverse techniques, in order to increase sequencing depth and limit assay-specific biases.

Using the deep immunoSEQ assay, TCR CDR3 regions were amplified from genomic DNA by multiplex PCR. Genomic DNA extracted from each cell subset was distributed evenly over all wells of several immunoSEQ 96-well plates, and each plate served as one replicate. For sorted subsets, approximately 0.2 ug of genomic DNA, equivalent to 25,000 to 35,000 T cell genomes, went into each replicate PCR. Purified libraries were quantified with a Qubit 3.0 fluorometer, sized on a Bioanalyzer 2100, and re-quantified with the KAPA Library Quantification kit. Every immunoSEQ 96-well plate was sequenced on a dedicated single-read 150-cycle Illumina NextSeq 550 flow cell. From the authors' description of their analysis: Because the immunoSEQ output included only junctional sequences and no quality scores, the filtering could not be the same as the filtering used for full-length reads. Sequences were annotated with PyIR, a Python wrapper for IgBLAST v1.9, using IMGT germline references to assign V/J genes and CDR3. Reads were filtered out if the reads had weak V/J assignments (E-value above 1e-6), no CDR3, stop codons, out-of-frame junctions, or ambiguous translated residues. V3J clonotypes were defined as sequences sharing the same inferred V gene, J gene, and CDR3 amino acid sequence. Percentage overlap between repertoires was computed as shared unique clonotypes divided by the size of the smaller repertoire. Three approaches were used to assess repertoire richness: RTK rarefaction, the Chao1 estimator, and Recon v2.1 estimates of unobserved clonotypes. OLGA was used to compute generation probabilities for all TCRbeta clonotypes that the gDNA method yielded from a handful of donors. The table was pulled from immuneACCESS by TCRdb, which kept in-frame rearrangements only. Such tables lose some clones; where checked, under half of the loss comes from unresolved V genes, and the rest has no known cause. V, J and clone size derive from that table, while D and trimming were established from the DNA sequence. In this sample the table shows about 2,200,000 clones, just over 90% of which occur a single time. The ten largest clones take up more than 1.5% of the sample.

Via the germline V gene, CDR1 is SGHNT and CDR2 YENEEA. Trimming costs V 4 bases and J 9 bases, and their ends lie 16 bases apart. Taken from cysteine to phenylalanine, the CDR3 has 14 residues. Only the CDR3 region is kept as DNA, spanning 42 bases read in frame from base 1. For the CD8 naive samples, CD45RO-negative cells were positively selected for CCR7, yielding a CD45RA+CCR7+ population from which TemRA cells were excluded. The donors were healthy, HIV-negative adults with no recently reported acute infections or vaccinations. Every donor was a Caucasian adult living in Nashville, Tennessee, USA. After blood collection by leukapheresis, PBMCs were isolated using Ficoll-Histopaque density gradient centrifugation and then cryopreserved in the vapor phase of liquid nitrogen. Analytical flow cytometry was used to check the purity and quantity of every magnetically sorted T cell population. From each sorted fraction, genomic DNA was isolated and quantified by UV absorbance on a Nanodrop 2000c.

Broad study findings and their caveats: Because the study included a small number of donors, the genetic and exposure-history diversity represented was limited. Only blood was sampled, and tissue TCR repertoires likely differ from those in blood. Rarefaction of sorted-subset datasets indicated incomplete sequencing despite the large sequencing depth. Naive subsets generally had larger estimated clonotype richness than memory subsets. Sharing across a handful of donors was observed for about 5% of naive CD4, over 3% of naive CD8, over 2% of memory CD4, and roughly 0.4% of memory CD8 clonotypes. Compared with non-shared clonotypes, the clonotypes found in all four sorted-subset donors had higher generation probabilities. Pairwise subsampling led to the expectation that sequencing depth would affect the degree of clonotype sharing among donors.

Worth noting for this clone: The target of this receptor is not known. No qualities accompany the bases; no much larger clone lies one base away.

Recombination connected TRBV11-3 to TRBJ2-1; TRBD2 is a weak D gene call, 5 bases matching. The origin of this receptor is a young man in good health. Some clones in this sample may be carry-over from other donors' samples. The sequenced sample was naive CD8+ T cells from PBMCs. The cell subset or site label, read with the paper, signifies: CD45RA+CCR7+. The CDR3 reads CASSSGKAEVEQFF. The DNA is as follows: TGTGCCAGCAGCTCCGGTAAGGCGGAGGTTGAGCAGTTCTTC.